A single sample gave rise to the 22 T cell receptor beta chains below, sequenced in a study of shared clonotypes between healthy human individuals. The protocol was immunoSEQ multiplex PCR, while the TCRdb copy is restricted to in-frame clones and leaves out a portion. Seen here are around 2.1 million clones, roughly 91% observed once, and the top ten hold more than 1.5%. Naive CD8 cells, CD45RO-negative and positively selected for CCR7, excluded terminally differentiated effector memory CD45RA+ cells. The sample comprised naive CD8+ T cells from PBMCs. The source is a man aged 18-30 years in good health. Some clones in this sample may be carry-over from other donors' samples.

V usage is TRBV11-2 and J usage is TRBJ2-1, with 12 bases that match TRBD2. Trimming removed 1 base from V and 2 bases from J; junction bases left unmatched: 3. The CDR3 totals 17 residues. Germline CDR1 SGHAT, CDR2 FQNNGV. The chain's CDR3 is CASSLGLAGDPYNEQFF. The DNA for the CDR3 is TGTGCCAGCAGCTTAGGACTAGCGGGAGATCCCTACAATGAGCAGTTCTTC.

This chain uses TRBV9 with TRBJ2-5; TRBD2 matches at 10 bases. V shed 4 bases, J shed 5 bases, and the junction held 11 bases outside the gene matches. Germline V CDR1 and CDR2: SGDLS, YYNGEE. The CDR3 has 16 amino acids. CDR3 sequence: CASSPSSGRGKETQYF. In DNA, the CDR3 is TGTGCCAGCAGCCCAAGCAGCGGGAGGGGTAAGGAGACCCAGTACTTC.

The V call is TRBV6-1, the J call TRBJ1-2; unclear D gene. CDR1 is MNHNS, CDR2 SASEGT, per germline. V lost 0 bases and J 8 bases, leaving 10 bases between the germline ends. The CDR3 sequence is 13 residues long. CDR3 loop: CASSEAYTGGYTF. In DNA form, the CDR3 reads TGTGCCAGCAGTGAAGCATATACGGGCGGCTACACCTTC.

This clone is a singleton in its sample. This chain connects TRBV5-1 to TRBJ2-7, with a possible D match to TRBD2 (6 bases). Trimming left V 4 bases short and J 6 bases short, with 17 bases between. The CDR3 runs to 14 residues. The germline CDR1 and CDR2 sequences are SGHRS and YFSETQ. The CDR3: CASSLGTVGFEQYF. In nucleotides, the CDR3 is TGCGCCAGCAGCCTCGGGACTGTCGGGTTCGAGCAGTACTTC.

This chain connects TRBV27 to TRBJ1-5; D gene unclear. V lost 2 bases to trimming and J lost 6 bases, with 8 bases between them. Germline V gene data show CDR1 as MNHEY and CDR2 as SMNVEV (reference sequence). The CDR3 sequence is 13 residues long. CDR3 bases: TGTGCCAGCAGTTTAGGAACATTTCAGCCCCAGCATTTT. Amino acids: CASSLGTFQPQHF.

A word on this clone: The sample carries other DNA sequences with the same CDR3. The chain links TRBV12-5 to TRBJ2-5; 9 nucleotides match TRBD1. In germline, CDR1 is LGHNT, CDR2 FRNRAP. V lost 5 bases, J lost 5 bases, and 0 bases stayed unmatched. The CDR3 contains 12 residues. The CDR3 reads CASGGQGETQYF. The CDR3, as DNA: TGTGCTAGTGGTGGACAGGGGGAGACCCAGTACTTC. Drawing the rest from reference TRBV12-5 and TRBJ2-5, the complete variable domain is DARVTQTPRHKVTEMGQEVTMRCQPILGHNTVFWYRQTMMQGLELLAYFRNRAPLDDSGMPKDRFSAEMPDATLATLKIQPSEPRDSAVYFCASGGQGETQYFGPGTRLLVL.

This chain links TRBV7-9 with TRBJ2-2; no definite D call. Trimming cost V 5 bases and J 8 bases, with 9 bases left between them. The CDR3 runs 12 residues. Germline assignment: CDR1 SEHNR and CDR2 FQNEAQ (reference sequence). The CDR3 DNA follows: TGTGCCAGCAGCCATGATGTGGGGGAGCTGTTTTTT. Protein product: CASSHDVGELFF. Filled out from reference TRBV7-9 and TRBJ2-2, the complete variable domain reads DTGVSQNPRHKITKRGQNVTFRCDPISEHNRLYWYRQTLGQGPEFLTYFQNEAQLEKSRLLSDRFSAERPKGSFSTLEIQRTEQGDSAMYLCASSHDVGELFFGEGSRLTVL.

The DNA for the CDR3 is TGCACCCCCCGGGGGGGACAGGGTACTGGAAACACCATATATTTT. Translating it yields CTPRGGQGTGNTIYF. The chain recombines TRBV1 with TRBJ1-3; TRBD1 reflects the table's D call only, with no check against the DNA. TRBV1 is marked as a pseudogene. This CDR3 has 15 amino acids.

V is TRBV7-9 and J is TRBJ2-4; D gene unclear. V gave up 6 bases and J gave up 6 bases, with 9 bases separating them. This CDR3 region has 12 residues. Germline CDR1 reads SEHNR; CDR2 reads FQNEAQ (reference sequence). The CDR3 spells CASRQDLNIQYF. For the CDR3, the DNA is TGTGCCAGCAGGCAAGACTTAAACATTCAGTACTTC. The full variable domain, its missing parts supplied by reference TRBV7-9 and TRBJ2-4, is DTGVSQNPRHKITKRGQNVTFRCDPISEHNRLYWYRQTLGQGPEFLTYFQNEAQLEKSRLLSDRFSAERPKGSFSTLEIQRTEQGDSAMYLCASRQDLNIQYFGAGTRLSVL.

The V and J genes are TRBV7-9 and TRBJ2-7; D ambiguous. The length of the CDR3 is 15 residues. V dropped 4 bases and J dropped 5 bases, with 18 bases sitting between them. Germline loops: CDR1 SEHNR, CDR2 FQNEAQ (reference sequence). The CDR3 reads CASSSVRVKGHEQYF. The CDR3 DNA reads as TGTGCCAGCAGCTCGGTTCGGGTCAAGGGCCACGAGCAGTACTTC.

The CDR3 nucleotides are TGTGCCAGCAGTGAATGGGTAGTCAATCAGCCCCAGCATTTT. Translated, it gives CASSEWVVNQPQHF. This sequence joins TRBV6-1 and TRBJ1-5; D remains unclear. The CDR3 is 14 residues long. CDR1 MNHNS and CDR2 SASEGT come from the germline V gene. Trimming left V 2 bases short and J 3 bases short, with 8 bases between.

V is TRBV27 and J is TRBJ1-1; possibly TRBD1 for D (5 bases). CDR1 MNHEY and CDR2 SMNVEV come from the germline V gene (reference sequence). CDR3 size: 15 residues. Trimming cost V 5 bases and J 0 bases, with 13 bases left between them. As DNA, the CDR3 is TGTGCCAGCAGTCCTCAGGGAGGCCTGAACACTGAAGCTTTCTTT. Translated, it gives CASSPQGGLNTEAFF.

The chain is built from TRBV9 and TRBJ2-5, with 7 bases matching TRBD1. The CDR3 totals 15 residues. V gave up 0 bases and J gave up 3 bases; unmatched junction bases: 5. From germline, CDR1 is SGDLS and CDR2 YYNGEE. This chain's CDR3 is CASSVAGTAEETQYF. As DNA, the CDR3 is TGTGCCAGCAGCGTAGCCGGGACAGCAGAAGAGACCCAGTACTTC.

The chain couples TRBV18 to TRBJ2-7; TRBD2 might be the D (5 bases). Germline assignment: CDR1 KGHSH and CDR2 LQKENI. Trimming cost V 6 bases and J 2 bases, with 20 bases left between them. This CDR3 region has 16 residues. CDR3 region: CASSLRGRDQTYEQYF. DNA of the CDR3: TGTGCCAGCTCCCTCCGGGGTCGAGATCAGACCTACGAGCAGTACTTC.

The chain combines TRBV30 with TRBJ2-7; 8 nucleotides line up with TRBD1. V trimming: 5 bases; J trimming: 5 bases; junction bases outside the gene matches: 11. The germline CDR1 and CDR2 sequences are GTSNPN and SVGIG (reference sequence). The length of the CDR3 is 14 residues. The CDR3 is CAWYDRGSTHEQYF. The CDR3 nucleotides read TGTGCCTGGTACGACAGGGGTTCAACCCACGAGCAGTACTTC.

The chain recombines TRBV27 with TRBJ2-7; D is ambiguous. Per germline, CDR1 MNHEY and CDR2 SMNVEV (reference sequence). Trimming cost V 5 bases and J 6 bases, with 11 bases left between them. The CDR3 runs 12 residues. CDR3 region: CASSPMNSEQYF. The CDR3 DNA reads TGTGCCAGCAGTCCTATGAATAGCGAGCAGTACTTC.

V is TRBV7-2 and J is TRBJ2-7; 8 positions agree with TRBD2. Germline CDR1 and CDR2: SGHTA and FQGNSA. After removal of 5 bases from V and 0 bases from J, the junction contained 15 bases not matched to a gene. The CDR3 contains 18 residues. CDR3 sequence (DNA): TGTGCCAGCAGCCCATTCGCCATAATAAGCGGGAGCTCCTACGAGCAGTACTTC. This encodes CASSPFAIISGSSYEQYF.

The V call is TRBV7-8, the J call TRBJ2-7; D could derive from TRBD1 or TRBD2 (5 bases each). The V gene's germline CDR1 is SGHVS and CDR2 FQNEAQ. The CDR3 loop spans 14 amino acids. V lost 5 bases and J lost 4, with 15 bases in between. CDR3 amino acids: CASSPSRDGYEQYF. The CDR3 DNA sequence: TGTGCCAGCAGCCCGTCCCGGGACGGGTACGAGCAGTACTTC.

In DNA, the CDR3 is TGTGCCACCATCAGGGGGAAGGACGGCCCGTTAAATCAGCCCCAGCATTTT. This encodes CATIRGKDGPLNQPQHF. The chain links TRBV14 to TRBJ1-5; 7 bases agree with TRBD1. With 10 bases clipped from V and 4 bases from J, the junction kept 19 bases outside the gene matches. The CDR3 is 17 residues long. CDR1 and CDR2 from the germline V gene are SGHDN and FVKESK. The variable domain in full, with the rest retrieved from reference TRBV14 and TRBJ1-5, is EAGVTQFPSHSVIEKGQTVTLRCDPISGHDNLYWYRRVMGKEIKFLLHFVKESKQDESGMPNNRFLAERTGGTYSTLKVQPAELEDSGVYFCATIRGKDGPLNQPQHFGDGTRLSIL.

The CDR3 nucleotides are TGTGCCAGCATGCCAGGGGGCACATACGAGCAGTACTTC. Its protein is CASMPGGTYEQYF. The rearrangement joins TRBV28 to TRBJ2-7; 8 bases align to TRBD1. The germline V gene has CDR1 MDHEN and CDR2 SYDVKM. V shed 7 bases, J shed 4 bases, and the junction held 6 bases outside the gene matches. The CDR3 is made up of 13 amino acids.

The chain carries TRBV30 and TRBJ2-2; D not resolved. V was pared by 0 bases and J by 6 bases, with 11 bases between. Germline V CDR1 and CDR2: GTSNPN, SVGIG (reference sequence). CDR3 length equals 14 residues. In DNA, the CDR3 is TGTGCCTGGAGTGTAGGCAGGTTCCCCGGGGAGCTGTTTTTT. Its protein product is CAWSVGRFPGELFF.

Turning to this clone: This sample includes further DNA sequences coding for the same CDR3. CDR3 sequence (DNA): TGTGCCAGCAGTTTAGGAGCTGCATACGAGCAGTACTTC. It specifies CASSLGAAYEQYF. This chain connects TRBV27 to TRBJ2-7, with D unclear. The germline gives CDR1 MNHEY, CDR2 SMNVEV (reference sequence). The length of the CDR3 is 13 residues. Trimming took 2 bases from V and 4 from J, leaving 9 bases between them.